This T cell receptor beta chain came from a study of T cells in localized non-small cell lung cancer. Study results and limitations: The tumor had only one region sequenced, so heterogeneity remains possible.

CDR1 is SGHNT, CDR2 YENEEA, per germline. The CDR3 totals 14 residues. Profiling relied on immunoSEQ multiplex PCR, and the TCRdb table lists in-frame clones only, not all of them. Found here are about 4,400 clones, around 21% of them singletons; the top ten hold 5.2%. This clone ranks as medium-sized. What it binds is not known. One end of the junction is discordant with germline, which a read error may explain. The clonotype comes from a female donor over 55 with stage I lung adenocarcinoma. The sequencing here drew on lung tumor tissue, taken before any cancer treatment. The V gene is TRBV11-3, the J gene TRBJ2-2; D gene ambiguous. The CDR3, as DNA: TGTGCTAGCAGCTTAGGCCTAGTTACCGGGGAGCTGTTTTTT. It yields the protein CASSLGLVTGELFF.